The T cell receptor beta chain under discussion was sequenced for a study of T cell responses to AZD1222 COVID-19 vaccine. TCRdb's table, derived via immunoSEQ multiplex PCR, lists solely in-frame clones and lacks some. This sample carries around 110,000 clones, almost 95% of them seen once, and the ten largest clones take 1.6%. The CDR3 runs 12 residues. Germline lookup yields CDR1 LGHDT and CDR2 YNNKEL (reference sequence). The V gene end was trimmed by 8 bases and the J gene end by 5 bases; junction bases not matched to a gene: 0. The sample consisted of peripheral blood, taken 28 days after the second AZD1222 dose. This TCR derives from an adult who received the AZD1222 COVID-19 vaccine. The chain links TRBV3-1 (or the pseudogene TRBV3-2) to TRBJ1-6, with 7 nucleotides matching TRBD1. In DNA form, the CDR3 reads TGTGCCAGCGGACAGGATAATTCACCCCTCCACTTT. Amino acids: CASGQDNSPLHF.